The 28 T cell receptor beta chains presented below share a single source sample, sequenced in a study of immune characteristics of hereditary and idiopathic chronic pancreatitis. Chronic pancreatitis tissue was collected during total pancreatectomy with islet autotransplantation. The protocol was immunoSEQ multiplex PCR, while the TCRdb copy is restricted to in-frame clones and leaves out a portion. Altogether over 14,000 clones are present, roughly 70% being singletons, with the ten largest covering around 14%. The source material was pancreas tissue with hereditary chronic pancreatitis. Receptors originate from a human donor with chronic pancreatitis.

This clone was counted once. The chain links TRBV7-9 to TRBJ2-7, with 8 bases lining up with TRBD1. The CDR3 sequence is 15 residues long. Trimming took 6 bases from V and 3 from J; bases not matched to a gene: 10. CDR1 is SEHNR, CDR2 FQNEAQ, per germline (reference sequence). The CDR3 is CASSRGQAVYYEQYF. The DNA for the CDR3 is TGTGCCAGCAGTAGGGGACAGGCGGTATACTACGAGCAGTACTTC.

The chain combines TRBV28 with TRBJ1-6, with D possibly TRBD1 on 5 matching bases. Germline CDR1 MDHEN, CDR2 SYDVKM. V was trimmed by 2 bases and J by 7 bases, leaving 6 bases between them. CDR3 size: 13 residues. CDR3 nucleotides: TGTGCCAGCAGTTTACGGGGGAATTCACCCCTCCACTTT. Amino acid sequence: CASSLRGNSPLHF. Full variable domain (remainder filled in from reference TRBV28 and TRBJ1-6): DVKVTQSSRYLVKRTGEKVFLECVQDMDHENMFWYRQDPGLGLRLIYFSYDVKMKEKGDIPEGYSVSREKKERFSLILESASTNQTSMYLCASSLRGNSPLHFGNGTRLTVT.

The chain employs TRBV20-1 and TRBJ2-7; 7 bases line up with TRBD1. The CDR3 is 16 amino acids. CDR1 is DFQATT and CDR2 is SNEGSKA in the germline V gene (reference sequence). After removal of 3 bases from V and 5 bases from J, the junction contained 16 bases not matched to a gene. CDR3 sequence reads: CSASLPPTGQRNEQYF. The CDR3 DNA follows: TGCAGTGCTAGTCTCCCCCCGACAGGGCAAAGGAACGAGCAGTACTTC.

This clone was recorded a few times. For the CDR3, the DNA is TGTGCCAGCAGCCTACTACAGGGGAAAGCTTTCTTT. This encodes CASSLLQGKAFF. The chain couples TRBV5-6 to TRBJ1-1; the match to TRBD1 covers 7 bases. J gave up 9 bases and V 4 bases, and 6 bases lay outside the gene matches. The CDR3 covers 12 residues. Germline V lookup: CDR1 SGHDT, CDR2 YYEEEE.

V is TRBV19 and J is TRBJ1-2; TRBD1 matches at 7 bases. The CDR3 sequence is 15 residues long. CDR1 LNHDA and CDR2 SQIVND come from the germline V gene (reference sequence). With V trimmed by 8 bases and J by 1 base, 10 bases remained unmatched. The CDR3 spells CASQLGTDYNYGYTF. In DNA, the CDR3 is TGTGCCAGTCAGCTTGGGACAGATTATAACTATGGCTACACCTTC.

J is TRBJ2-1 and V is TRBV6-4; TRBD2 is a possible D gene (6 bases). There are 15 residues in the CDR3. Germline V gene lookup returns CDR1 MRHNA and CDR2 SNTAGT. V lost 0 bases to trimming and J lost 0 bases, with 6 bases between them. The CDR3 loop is CASSDSEGSYNEQFF. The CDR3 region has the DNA TGTGCCAGCAGTGACTCGGAGGGCTCCTACAATGAGCAGTTCTTC.

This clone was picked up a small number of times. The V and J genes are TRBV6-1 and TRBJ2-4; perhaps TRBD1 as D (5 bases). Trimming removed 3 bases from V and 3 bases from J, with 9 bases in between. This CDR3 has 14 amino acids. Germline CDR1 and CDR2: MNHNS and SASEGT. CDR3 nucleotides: TGTGCCAGCAGTGACACAGGTAACAAAAACATTCAGTACTTC. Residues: CASSDTGNKNIQYF.

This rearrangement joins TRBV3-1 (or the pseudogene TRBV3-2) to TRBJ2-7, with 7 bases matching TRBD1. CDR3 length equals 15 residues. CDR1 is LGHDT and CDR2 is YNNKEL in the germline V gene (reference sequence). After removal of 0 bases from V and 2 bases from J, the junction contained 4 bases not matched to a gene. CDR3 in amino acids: CASSQDPGQAYEQYF. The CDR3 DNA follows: TGTGCCAGCAGCCAAGATCCTGGACAGGCCTACGAGCAGTACTTC.

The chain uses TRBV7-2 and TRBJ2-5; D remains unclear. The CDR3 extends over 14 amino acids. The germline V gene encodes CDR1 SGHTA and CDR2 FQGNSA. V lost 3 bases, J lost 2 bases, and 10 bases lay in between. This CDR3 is CASSFSHFQETQYF. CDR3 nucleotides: TGTGCCAGCAGCTTTTCCCACTTTCAAGAGACCCAGTACTTC.

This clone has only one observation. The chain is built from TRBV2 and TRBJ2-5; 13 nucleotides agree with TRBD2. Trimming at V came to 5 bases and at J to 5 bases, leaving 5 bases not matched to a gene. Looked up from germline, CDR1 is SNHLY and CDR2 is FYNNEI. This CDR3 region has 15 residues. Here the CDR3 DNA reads TGTGCCAGCAGTCGGACTAGCGGGAGAGGGGAGACCCAGTACTTC. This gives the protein CASSRTSGRGETQYF. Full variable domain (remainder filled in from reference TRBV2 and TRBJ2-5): EPEVTQTPSHQVTQMGQEVILRCVPISNHLYFYWYRQILGQKVEFLVSFYNNEISEKSEIFDDQFSVERPDGSNFTLKIRSTKLEDSAMYFCASSRTSGRGETQYFGPGTRLLVL.

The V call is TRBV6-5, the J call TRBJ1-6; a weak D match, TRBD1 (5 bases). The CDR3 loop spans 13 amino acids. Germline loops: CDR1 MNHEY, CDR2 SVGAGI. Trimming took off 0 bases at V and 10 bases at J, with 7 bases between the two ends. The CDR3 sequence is CASSYSDSSPLHF. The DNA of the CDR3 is TGTGCCAGCAGTTACTCCGACAGCTCACCCCTCCACTTT.

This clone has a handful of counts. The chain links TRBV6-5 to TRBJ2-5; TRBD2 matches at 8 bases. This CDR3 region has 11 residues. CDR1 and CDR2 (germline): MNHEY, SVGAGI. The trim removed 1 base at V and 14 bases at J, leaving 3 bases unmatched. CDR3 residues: CASSYYGTSYF. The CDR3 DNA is TGTGCCAGCAGTTACTACGGGACTAGTTACTTC.

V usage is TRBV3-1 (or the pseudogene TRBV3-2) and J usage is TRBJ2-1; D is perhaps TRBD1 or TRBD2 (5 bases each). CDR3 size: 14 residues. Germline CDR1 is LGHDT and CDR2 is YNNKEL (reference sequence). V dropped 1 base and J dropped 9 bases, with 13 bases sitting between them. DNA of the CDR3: TGTGCCAGCAGCCAAGGTATCGGGGCCGGTGAGCAGTTCTTC. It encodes CASSQGIGAGEQFF.

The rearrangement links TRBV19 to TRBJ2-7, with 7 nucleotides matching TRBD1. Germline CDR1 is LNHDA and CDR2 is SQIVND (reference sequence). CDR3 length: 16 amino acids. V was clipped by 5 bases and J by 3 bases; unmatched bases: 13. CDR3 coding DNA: TGTGCCAGTAGTCGGGACGCCGGTCCAGGGGGCTACGAGCAGTACTTC. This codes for CASSRDAGPGGYEQYF.

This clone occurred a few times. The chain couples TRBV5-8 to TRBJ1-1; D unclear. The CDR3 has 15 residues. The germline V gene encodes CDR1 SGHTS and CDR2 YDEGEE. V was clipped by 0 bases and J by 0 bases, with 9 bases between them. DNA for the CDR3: TGTGCCAGCAGCTTGGGAGGGTCGGTGAACACTGAAGCTTTCTTT. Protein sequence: CASSLGGSVNTEAFF.

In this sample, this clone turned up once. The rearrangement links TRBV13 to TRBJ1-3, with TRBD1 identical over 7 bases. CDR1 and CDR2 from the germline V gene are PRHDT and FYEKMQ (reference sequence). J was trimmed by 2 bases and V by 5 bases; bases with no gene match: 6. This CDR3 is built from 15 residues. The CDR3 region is CASSRGRGTGNTIYF. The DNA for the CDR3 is TGTGCCAGCAGCAGGGGGCGGGGGACTGGAAACACCATATATTTT.

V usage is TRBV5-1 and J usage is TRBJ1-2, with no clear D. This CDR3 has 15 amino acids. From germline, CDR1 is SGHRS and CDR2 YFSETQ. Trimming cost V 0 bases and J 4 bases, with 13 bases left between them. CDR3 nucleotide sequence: TGCGCCAGCAGCTTGGAAGGAGGGCCTTTCTATGGCTACACCTTC. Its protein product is CASSLEGGPFYGYTF.

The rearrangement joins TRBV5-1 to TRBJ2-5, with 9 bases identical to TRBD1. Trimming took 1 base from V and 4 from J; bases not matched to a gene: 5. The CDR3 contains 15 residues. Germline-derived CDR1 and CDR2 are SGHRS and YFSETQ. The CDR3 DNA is TGCGCCAGCAGCTTGACCGGGACAGGGAGAGAGACCCAGTACTTC. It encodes CASSLTGTGRETQYF.

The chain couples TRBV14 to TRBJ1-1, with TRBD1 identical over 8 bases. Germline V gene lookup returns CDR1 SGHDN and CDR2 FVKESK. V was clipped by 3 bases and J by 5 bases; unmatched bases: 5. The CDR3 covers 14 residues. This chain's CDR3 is CASSQQTGGTEAFF. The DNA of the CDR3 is TGTGCCAGCAGCCAGCAAACAGGGGGAACTGAAGCTTTCTTT.

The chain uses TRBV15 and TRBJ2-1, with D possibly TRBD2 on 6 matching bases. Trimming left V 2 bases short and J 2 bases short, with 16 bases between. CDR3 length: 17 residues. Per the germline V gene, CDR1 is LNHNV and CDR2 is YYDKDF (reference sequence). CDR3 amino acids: CATSRSPSGGAYNEQFF. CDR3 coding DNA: TGTGCCACCAGCAGAAGCCCGTCTGGCGGGGCCTACAATGAGCAGTTCTTC.

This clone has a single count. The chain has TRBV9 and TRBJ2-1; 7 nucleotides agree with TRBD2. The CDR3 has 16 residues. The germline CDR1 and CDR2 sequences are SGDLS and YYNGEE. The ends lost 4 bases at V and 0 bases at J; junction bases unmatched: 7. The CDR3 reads CASSPLLANSYNEQFF. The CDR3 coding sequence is TGTGCCAGCAGCCCCCTACTAGCGAACTCCTACAATGAGCAGTTCTTC. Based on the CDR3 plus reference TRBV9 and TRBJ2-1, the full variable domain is DSGVTQTPKHLITATGQRVTLRCSPRSGDLSVYWYQQSLDQGLQFLIQYYNGEERAKGNILERFSAQQFPDLHSELNLSSLELGDSALYFCASSPLLANSYNEQFFGPGTRLTVL.

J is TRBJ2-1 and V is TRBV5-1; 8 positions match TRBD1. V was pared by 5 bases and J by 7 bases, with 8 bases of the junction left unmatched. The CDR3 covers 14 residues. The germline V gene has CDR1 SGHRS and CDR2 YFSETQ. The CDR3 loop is CASSTGGSSNEQFF. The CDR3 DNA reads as TGCGCCAGCAGTACAGGGGGGTCTTCGAATGAGCAGTTCTTC.

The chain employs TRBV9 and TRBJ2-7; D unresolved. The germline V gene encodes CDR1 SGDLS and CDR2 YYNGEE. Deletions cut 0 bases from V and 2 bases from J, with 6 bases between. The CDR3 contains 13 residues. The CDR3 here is CASSVGLTYEQYF. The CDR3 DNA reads TGTGCCAGCAGCGTAGGTCTGACCTACGAGCAGTACTTC.

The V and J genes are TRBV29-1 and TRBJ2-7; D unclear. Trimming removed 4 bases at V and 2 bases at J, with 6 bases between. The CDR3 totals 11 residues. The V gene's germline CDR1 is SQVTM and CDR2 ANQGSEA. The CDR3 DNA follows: TGCAGCGTTGTATCGGCCTACGAGCAGTACTTC. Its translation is CSVVSAYEQYF.

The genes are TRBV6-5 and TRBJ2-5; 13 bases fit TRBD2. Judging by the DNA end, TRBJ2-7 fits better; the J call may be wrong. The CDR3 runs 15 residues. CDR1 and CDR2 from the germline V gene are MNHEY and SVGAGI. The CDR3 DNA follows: TGTGCCAGCAGAGGCGGGACTAGCGGGACCTACGAGCAGTACTTC. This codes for CASRGGTSGTYEQYF.

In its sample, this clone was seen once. The CDR3 loop is CASSLTEILGGYTF. The CDR3 DNA is TGTGCCAGCAGCTTAACAGAGATCCTGGGCGGCTACACCTTC. The chain employs TRBV7-3 and TRBJ1-2, with no clear D. V was trimmed by 0 bases and J by 8 bases, leaving 13 bases between them. The CDR3 consists of 14 residues. Germline V gene data show CDR1 as SGHTA and CDR2 as FQGTGA. Looking up the rest from reference TRBV7-3 and TRBJ1-2 gives the full variable domain: GAGVSQTPSNKVTEKGKYVELRCDPISGHTALYWYRQSLGQGPEFLIYFQGTGAADDSGLPNDRFFAVRPEGSVSTLKIQRTERGDSAVYLCASSLTEILGGYTFGSGTRLTVV.

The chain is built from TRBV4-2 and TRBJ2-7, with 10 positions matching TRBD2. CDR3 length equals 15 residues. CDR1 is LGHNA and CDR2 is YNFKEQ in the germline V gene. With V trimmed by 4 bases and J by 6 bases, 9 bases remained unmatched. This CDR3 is CASSPLAGESGEQYF. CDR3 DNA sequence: TGTGCCAGCAGCCCCCTAGCGGGAGAGTCCGGCGAGCAGTACTTC.

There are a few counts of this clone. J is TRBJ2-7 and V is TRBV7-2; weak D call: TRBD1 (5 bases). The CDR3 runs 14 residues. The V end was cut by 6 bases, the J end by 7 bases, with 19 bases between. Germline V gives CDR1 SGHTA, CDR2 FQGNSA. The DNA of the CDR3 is TGTGCCAGCAGGCCGAGCAGGGCGGTAAGGGAGCAGTACTTC. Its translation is CASRPSRAVREQYF.